What follows are 8 T cell receptor beta chains derived from one specimen sequenced in a study of T cell responses to AZD1222 COVID-19 vaccine. The table came from immunoSEQ multiplex PCR; TCRdb's copy has only in-frame clones and leaves some out. The table includes around 29,000 clones, about 93% detected once. The specimen comprised peripheral blood, sampled on day 0 of AZD1222 vaccination. The receptors derive from an adult in good health.

The rearrangement joins TRBV11-2 to TRBJ1-2; D not resolved. Between the trimmed V and J ends, which lost 2 bases and 0 bases, there was a span of 4 bases. The CDR3 has 13 residues. CDR1 and CDR2 (germline): SGHAT, FQNNGV. CDR3 in amino acids: CASSLRANYGYTF. The CDR3 DNA reads as TGTGCCAGCAGCTTAAGGGCTAACTATGGCTACACCTTC. The full variable domain, with the rest looked up from reference TRBV11-2 and TRBJ1-2, is EAGVAQSPRYKIIEKRQSVAFWCNPISGHATLYWYQQILGQGPKLLIQFQNNGVVDDSQLPKDRFSAERLKGVDSTLKIQPAKLEDSAVYLCASSLRANYGYTFGSGTRLTVV.

The chain recombines TRBV5-4 with TRBJ2-1; TRBD2 might be the D (6 bases). Trimming took off 2 bases at V and 2 bases at J, with 11 bases between the two ends. From germline, CDR1 is SGHNT and CDR2 YYREEE (reference sequence). The length of the CDR3 is 15 residues. The CDR3 coding sequence is TGTGCCAGCAGCTTCGGGGGAGGAACCTACAATGAGCAGTTCTTC. Protein product: CASSFGGGTYNEQFF.

This chain joins TRBV28 and TRBJ2-7; D might be TRBD2 (6 bases). This CDR3 region has 12 residues. The V end was cut by 4 bases, the J end by 7 bases, with 11 bases between. Germline-derived CDR1 and CDR2 are MDHEN and SYDVKM. The CDR3 DNA is TGTGCCAGCAGTTCGGCGGGATGGGAGCAGTACTTC. Its translation is CASSSAGWEQYF.

The chain combines TRBV19 with TRBJ1-2; no reliable D call. This CDR3 spans 13 amino acids. The V gene's germline CDR1 is LNHDA and CDR2 SQIVND (reference sequence). Deletions cut 9 bases from V and 5 bases from J, with 16 bases between. The CDR3 sequence is CASRGGQRYGYTF. The CDR3 nucleotides are TGTGCCAGCCGAGGAGGCCAGCGGTATGGCTACACCTTC. Looking up the rest from reference TRBV19 and TRBJ1-2 gives the full variable domain: DGGITQSPKYLFRKEGQNVTLSCEQNLNHDAMYWYRQDPGQGLRLIYYSQIVNDFQKGDIAEGYSVSREKKESFPLTVTSAQKNPTAFYLCASRGGQRYGYTFGSGTRLTVV.

The CDR3 loop is CAWSEGPAEAFF. In nucleotides, the CDR3 is TGTGCCTGGAGTGAGGGACCTGCGGAAGCTTTCTTT. The chain recombines TRBV30 with TRBJ1-1; weak D call: TRBD1 (5 bases). Germline values: CDR1 GTSNPN, CDR2 SVGIG (reference sequence). The CDR3 extends over 12 amino acids. The ends were cut back, 1 base at V and 8 bases at J, with 11 bases in the middle.

The J gene is TRBJ1-5, the V gene TRBV6-5; D unresolved. V was clipped by 4 bases and J by 4 bases, with 5 bases between them. CDR3 length: 12 residues. Per the germline V gene, CDR1 is MNHEY and CDR2 is SVGAGI. The CDR3 nucleotides are TGTGCCAGCAGTTTCCCGAATCAGCCCCAGCATTTT. Translated: CASSFPNQPQHF.

In its sample, this clone was seen once. This chain links TRBV6-1 with TRBJ1-6, with a weak D call TRBD1 (5 bases). The V gene's germline CDR1 is MNHNS and CDR2 SASEGT. The CDR3 is 17 residues long. Trimming took 4 bases from V and 0 from J, leaving 13 bases between them. CDR3 in amino acids: CASSAYGGSSYNSPLHF. The CDR3 nucleotides are TGTGCCAGCAGTGCCTACGGGGGGAGCTCCTATAATTCACCCCTCCACTTT.

This chain joins TRBV6-5 and TRBJ2-7; 7 bases map to TRBD1. Germline V gene data show CDR1 as MNHEY and CDR2 as SVGAGI. Trimming removed 6 bases from V and 3 bases from J; junction bases left unmatched: 8. The CDR3 is 14 amino acids. The CDR3 spells CASRSGQLVYEQYF. For the CDR3, the DNA is TGTGCCAGCAGGTCGGGACAGCTAGTCTACGAGCAGTACTTC.